This T cell receptor beta chain was sequenced during a study of blood T cells in healthy people across ages. Study findings and constraints: Researchers judged that diversity estimates from one million T cells fell short of true values.

This CDR3 is built from 13 residues. Trimming took off 6 bases at V and 2 bases at J, with 11 bases between the two ends. Comments on this clonotype: Its antigen remains unidentified.

A second PCR of 7 to 11 cycles used a sample-barcoded 5' primer and a J-beta primer mix. TCRdb re-analysed the 5' RACE reads in MiXCR, keeping a single row per CDR3 protein. The sample carries about 720,000 distinct CDR3 sequences, approximately 25% recorded once. These data were also filed under a second study, of T cells of mothers and their children.

Sequenced input: blood. This clonotype was sampled from a boy younger than 18 in good health. The chain employs TRBV12-3 or TRBV12-4 and TRBJ2-7; possibly TRBD2 for D (6 bases). The CDR3 bases are TGTGCCAGCAGCCGACTAGAAGCCTACGAGCAGTACTTC. Its protein is CASSRLEAYEQYF.